The table lists the clone carrying this T cell receptor beta chain with a few counts. The target antigen is unknown. The data are from a study of blood T cells in healthy people across ages. Study results and limitations: Correlation between TCR beta diversity and naive T cell percentage was strong.

Germline assignment: CDR1 MDHEN and CDR2 SYDVKM. This CDR3 region has 14 residues. Trimming removed 7 bases from V and 1 base from J, with 11 bases in between. The use of a sample-barcoded 5' primer and a J-beta primer mix characterized a second PCR of roughly 6 to 11 cycles. TCRdb independently ran MiXCR on the 5' RACE reads; one entry per CDR3 protein. The data hold some 890,000 distinct CDR3 sequences, with 25% to 35% observed a single time. The data were also submitted as part of a second study, on T cells of mothers and their children. That work states: A few healthy Caucasian mothers served as donors, and their six children did as well. About 3.1 million TCR beta reads per child versus over 8 million per mother.

The chain uses TRBV28 and TRBJ1-3; possibly TRBD1 for D (5 bases). The sequencing sample was made of blood. The origin of this receptor is a woman aged 40 to 50 in good health. The CDR3 DNA follows: TGTGCCAGCATCACCGACAGATCTGGAAACACCATATATTTT. This sequence encodes CASITDRSGNTIYF.